Below are 26 T cell receptor beta chains sequenced from a single sample in a study of blood T cell repertoires in COVID-19. Assay: immunoSEQ multiplex PCR; the TCRdb copy retains only in-frame clones and omits some. The sample has about 250,000 clones, 65% to 85% seen once. The material sequenced was peripheral blood. The receptors come from a man aged 45 to 65 with active or convalescent COVID-19.

This clone appeared once. The chain recombines TRBV5-1 with TRBJ1-4; TRBD1 aligns across 8 bases. CDR3 size: 14 residues. The germline V gene has CDR1 SGHRS and CDR2 YFSETQ. V shed 4 bases, J shed 8 bases, and the junction held 7 bases outside the gene matches. The CDR3 spells CASSPTGDGEKLFF. DNA of the CDR3: TGCGCCAGCAGCCCGACAGGGGATGGAGAAAAACTGTTTTTT.

This chain connects TRBV5-1 to TRBJ2-7; TRBD1 matches at 7 bases. Trimming at V came to 0 bases and at J to 3 bases, leaving 3 bases not matched to a gene. The germline CDR1 and CDR2 sequences are SGHRS and YFSETQ. The CDR3 has 14 residues. CDR3 in DNA: TGCGCCAGCAGCTTGGGGGGACAGTTCTACGAGCAGTACTTC. Its translation: CASSLGGQFYEQYF.

The rearrangement uses TRBV29-1 and TRBJ1-2; no definite D call. This CDR3 comprises 13 residues. The germline V and J ends were trimmed by 2 bases and 8 bases, with 15 bases remaining between them. Germline V gene sequence: CDR1 SQVTM, CDR2 ANQGSEA. In nucleotides, the CDR3 is TGCAGCGTTGAATATCGAGGTTACGGGGGCTACACCTTC. It is translated as CSVEYRGYGGYTF.

The V call is TRBV4-2, the J call TRBJ1-2, with 9 bases matching TRBD1. The CDR3 has 15 amino acids. V trimming: 0 bases; J trimming: 4 bases; junction bases outside the gene matches: 3. CDR1 is LGHNA and CDR2 is YNFKEQ in the germline V gene. CDR3 sequence (DNA): TGTGCCAGCAGCCAAGAGGACAGGGGAGGCTATGGCTACACCTTC. Protein: CASSQEDRGGYGYTF.

A single count supports this clone. The chain recombines TRBV28 with TRBJ1-4; 8 nucleotides align to TRBD1. The CDR3 runs 16 residues. Germline V gene sequence: CDR1 MDHEN, CDR2 SYDVKM. Trimming cost V 5 bases and J 0 bases; bases outside gene matches: 5. The CDR3 DNA reads TGTGCCAGCAGTACCCCAGGGGGCCCAACTAATGAAAAACTGTTTTTT. Its translation: CASSTPGGPTNEKLFF.

The chain carries TRBV23-1 and TRBJ1-4; TRBD1 might be the D (6 bases). TRBV23-1 is labeled an ORF, and its function is uncertain. V was trimmed by 4 bases and J by 4 bases, leaving 13 bases between them. This CDR3 spans 15 amino acids. The CDR3 nucleotides read TGCGCCAGCAGTCGTCTGACAGGAGATAATGAAAAACTGTTTTTT. Protein sequence: CASSRLTGDNEKLFF.

J is TRBJ1-1 and V is TRBV12-3 or TRBV12-4, with 7 positions matching TRBD1. This CDR3 spans 13 amino acids. V shed 5 bases, J shed 3 bases, and the junction held 3 bases outside the gene matches. The chain's CDR3 is CASSPGTDTEAFF. CDR3 sequence (DNA): TGTGCCAGCAGTCCAGGGACAGACACTGAAGCTTTCTTT.

The rearrangement links TRBV5-6 to TRBJ2-1; 8 bases match TRBD1. This CDR3 has 13 amino acids. V lost 4 bases, J lost 8 bases, and 5 bases stayed unmatched. The germline gives CDR1 SGHDT, CDR2 YYEEEE. The CDR3: CASSLTGADEQFF. The CDR3 coding sequence is TGTGCCAGCAGCCTGACAGGGGCGGATGAGCAGTTCTTC.

The chain employs TRBV7-6 and TRBJ1-4; TRBD1 matches at 9 bases. This CDR3 contains 16 residues. Germline lookup yields CDR1 SGHVS and CDR2 FNYEAQ. With 7 bases clipped from V and 3 bases from J, the junction kept 9 bases outside the gene matches. The CDR3: CASIKMRTGANEKLFF. The DNA of the CDR3 is TGTGCCAGCATCAAAATGCGGACAGGGGCTAATGAAAAACTGTTTTTT. Complete variable domain (other parts from reference TRBV7-6 and TRBJ1-4): GAGVSQSPRYKVTKRGQDVALRCDPISGHVSLYWYRQALGQGPEFLTYFNYEAQQDKSGLPNDRFSAERPEGSISTLTIQRTEQRDSAMYRCASIKMRTGANEKLFFGSGTQLSVL.

J is TRBJ2-1 and V is TRBV18, with a weak D call TRBD2 (6 bases). The germline gives CDR1 KGHSH, CDR2 LQKENI. The V gene lost 3 bases and the J gene lost 7 bases, with 10 bases spanning the gap. CDR3 length: 13 residues. This CDR3 reads CASSPSLANEQFF. CDR3 DNA: TGTGCCAGCTCACCGTCACTAGCAAATGAGCAGTTCTTC.

J is TRBJ1-2 and V is TRBV5-5; 11 bases line up with TRBD1. Germline trimming cut 2 bases from V and 2 bases from J; bases unmatched to any gene: 5. The CDR3 totals 16 residues. Germline V lookup: CDR1 SGHKS, CDR2 YYEKEE (reference sequence). CDR3 DNA: TGTGCCAGCAGCTTTGCGGACAGGGGGCGGAACTATGGCTACACCTTC. Its translation: CASSFADRGRNYGYTF.

The V and J genes are TRBV30 and TRBJ1-1; D remains unclear. The CDR3 runs to 15 residues. Trimming cost V 4 bases and J 0 bases, with 15 bases left between them. CDR1 and CDR2 (germline): GTSNPN, SVGIG (reference sequence). The DNA for the CDR3 is TGTGCCTGGAATTTCCGGGGTACCATGAACACTGAAGCTTTCTTT. Translation gives CAWNFRGTMNTEAFF.

This rearrangement joins TRBV5-4 to TRBJ2-5; no clear D. Germline CDR1 and CDR2: SGHNT and YYREEE (reference sequence). The V end lost 0 bases, the J end lost 3 bases, and 6 bases lay between the germline ends. This CDR3 is built from 13 residues. The CDR3 spells CASSLASEETQYF. CDR3 sequence (DNA): TGTGCCAGCAGCTTGGCCAGTGAAGAGACCCAGTACTTC.

This clone showed up just once. The chain joins TRBV11-3 to TRBJ2-2; TRBD1 matches 10 bases. Germline values: CDR1 SGHNT, CDR2 YENEEA. V was clipped by 5 bases and J by 4 bases; unmatched bases: 16. The CDR3 spans 19 residues. The CDR3 coding sequence is TGTGCCAGCAGCCCGGGGACTCTAGGGGGGACAGGGGCCACCGGGGAGCTGTTTTTT. Its protein is CASSPGTLGGTGATGELFF.

The chain carries TRBV7-3 and TRBJ1-5; D gene unclear. The CDR3 has 13 amino acids. Trimming left V 2 bases short and J 4 bases short, with 6 bases between. The germline V gene has CDR1 SGHTA and CDR2 FQGTGA. In nucleotides, the CDR3 is TGTGCCAGCAGCTTAGGGCTTAATCAGCCCCAGCATTTT. This codes for CASSLGLNQPQHF.

The gene calls are TRBV9 and TRBJ2-2, with TRBD2 identical over 7 bases. Unmatched junction bases numbered 8, after V lost 3 bases and J lost 0 bases. Germline V lookup: CDR1 SGDLS, CDR2 YYNGEE. CDR3 length: 17 residues. The CDR3 DNA follows: TGTGCCAGCAGCGCCCCTGGGGGGGGATCGAACACCGGGGAGCTGTTTTTT. It yields the protein CASSAPGGGSNTGELFF.

This chain joins TRBV5-4 and TRBJ2-7; D uncertain. The CDR3 spans 14 residues. Germline loops: CDR1 SGHNT, CDR2 YYREEE (reference sequence). Between the trimmed V and J ends, which lost 0 bases and 2 bases, there was a span of 9 bases. This CDR3 reads CASSLGLDTYEQYF. CDR3 DNA: TGTGCCAGCAGCTTGGGCTTAGATACCTACGAGCAGTACTTC.

V and J are TRBV6-6 and TRBJ2-7, with D maybe TRBD2 (5 bases). V was trimmed by 5 bases and J by 4 bases, leaving 9 bases between them. This CDR3 spans 12 amino acids. The germline V gene has CDR1 MNHNY and CDR2 SVGAGI (reference sequence). CDR3 in amino acids: CASSRTGYEQYF. CDR3 sequence (DNA): TGTGCCAGCAGTAGGACTGGTTACGAGCAGTACTTC.

This clone was observed once. CDR3 DNA: TGTGCCAGCAGCCTTTTTAGACAGGATCAATCCTCTGGAAACACCATATATTTT. Translating gives CASSLFRQDQSSGNTIYF. This chain connects TRBV5-6 to TRBJ1-3; D possibly corresponds to TRBD1 (6 bases). Trimming took off 4 bases at V and 0 bases at J, with 20 bases between the two ends. The CDR3 is 18 residues long. Germline values: CDR1 SGHDT, CDR2 YYEEEE.

The chain recombines TRBV29-1 with TRBJ1-1; 9 bases are a match to TRBD1. V shed 4 bases and J 8 bases; nucleotides not matched to a gene: 8. The CDR3 covers 13 residues. The V gene's germline CDR1 is SQVTM and CDR2 ANQGSEA. The CDR3 protein is CSVGGQGGVEAFF. In DNA form, the CDR3 reads TGCAGCGTTGGGGGACAGGGTGGGGTAGAAGCTTTCTTT.

The chain carries TRBV6-2 or TRBV6-3 and TRBJ2-1; 10 nucleotides match TRBD2. CDR1 MNHEY and CDR2 SVGEGT come from the germline V gene. The CDR3 has 21 residues. V was pared by 0 bases and J by 5 bases, with 19 bases of the junction left unmatched. The CDR3 coding sequence is TGTGCCAGCAGTTACTCGATGGCCCCCCTAGCGGGGGCGCCAAATAACAATGAGCAGTTCTTC. It encodes CASSYSMAPLAGAPNNNEQFF.

The chain couples TRBV21-1 to TRBJ2-2; the table calls TRBD1, which could not be checked here. TRBV21-1 is annotated as a pseudogene. This CDR3 has 16 amino acids. The CDR3 DNA reads as TGTGCCAGCAGCAAAAAGGGGGGGACAGGGATCGGGGAGCTGTTTTTT. Its translation: CASSKKGGTGIGELFF.

This clone was found once. The V call is TRBV6-6, the J call TRBJ1-1; 7 nucleotides agree with TRBD1. The germline V gene has CDR1 MNHNY and CDR2 SVGAGI (reference sequence). J lost 1 base, V lost 5 bases, and 7 bases had no gene match. The CDR3 is 15 amino acids. The CDR3 nucleotides are TGTGCCAGCAGTCTAAGGGGACAGAGGAACACTGAAGCTTTCTTT. This gives the protein CASSLRGQRNTEAFF.

This clone has just one count. The rearrangement joins TRBV18 to TRBJ2-3; 10 nucleotides line up with TRBD2. Germline CDR1 reads KGHSH; CDR2 reads LQKENI. V was pared by 6 bases and J by 5 bases, with 14 bases of the junction left unmatched. CDR3 length: 17 amino acids. This CDR3 is CASSRVTSGAQGDTQYF. The CDR3, as DNA: TGTGCCAGCTCTCGTGTTACTAGCGGGGCGCAAGGAGATACGCAGTATTTT. Looking up the rest from reference TRBV18 and TRBJ2-3 gives the full variable domain: NAGVMQNPRHLVRRRGQEARLRCSPMKGHSHVYWYRQLPEEGLKFMVYLQKENIIDESGMPKERFSAEFPKEGPSILRIQQVVRGDSAAYFCASSRVTSGAQGDTQYFGPGTRLTVL.

The CDR3 DNA reads as TGTGCCAGCAGTTTAGGGTCTAGCGGGGTCACCGGGGAGCTGTTTTTT. It yields the protein CASSLGSSGVTGELFF. V is TRBV27 and J is TRBJ2-2; 9 nucleotides agree with TRBD2. The CDR3 is 16 residues long. Germline lookup yields CDR1 MNHEY and CDR2 SMNVEV (reference sequence). Trimming removed 2 bases from V and 4 bases from J; junction bases left unmatched: 5.

The chain recombines TRBV7-7 with TRBJ2-1, with TRBD2 identical over 9 bases. The germline gives CDR1 SSHAT, CDR2 FNYEAQ (reference sequence). CDR3 length: 16 residues. V lost 1 base and J lost 13; bases outside the gene matches: 14. This CDR3 reads CASSLGVGGSGGPQFF. CDR3 sequence (DNA): TGTGCCAGCAGCTTAGGCGTGGGCGGGAGCGGGGGGCCTCAGTTCTTC.